These 4 T cell receptor beta chains share one sample of origin, sequenced in a study of shared clonotypes between healthy human individuals. Produced via immunoSEQ multiplex PCR; TCRdb's table is partial and in-frame only. The data show around 1.1 million clones, 75% to 85% seen once. Material: memory CD4+ T cells from PBMCs. The subset: CD45RA-negative fraction. The receptors were sampled from a man aged 18 to 35 in good health. Some clones in this sample may be carry-over from other donors' samples.

The chain couples TRBV9 to TRBJ2-5; no clear D gene. The germline V gene has CDR1 SGDLS and CDR2 YYNGEE. The CDR3 extends over 14 amino acids. V lost 0 bases and J 0 bases, leaving 6 bases between the germline ends. The chain's CDR3 is CASSVGQDQETQYF. Here the CDR3 DNA reads TGTGCCAGCAGCGTAGGTCAGGACCAAGAGACCCAGTACTTC.

This chain uses TRBV28 with TRBJ1-5; D may be TRBD1 (6 bases). The V and J ends lost 7 bases and 7 bases respectively, with 17 bases between them. The CDR3 consists of 14 residues. Germline values: CDR1 MDHEN, CDR2 SYDVKM. For the CDR3, the DNA is TGTGCCAGCAACTACGGGGGGGCAGAGCAGCCCCAGCATTTT. Protein: CASNYGGAEQPQHF.

This chain links TRBV7-8 with TRBJ2-2, with TRBD1 as a possible D gene (5 bases). The germline gives CDR1 SGHVS, CDR2 FQNEAQ. V was clipped by 6 bases and J by 0 bases, with 14 bases between them. The CDR3 length is 16 residues. CDR3 DNA: TGTGCCAGCAGTCAGACAGTTGCGACGAACACCGGGGAGCTGTTTTTT. Its translation is CASSQTVATNTGELFF.

Note on this clone: Other nucleotide sequences from this sample produce the same CDR3. CDR3 sequence: CASSSGGSNQPQHF. Here the CDR3 DNA reads TGTGCCAGCAGTTCGGGGGGTAGCAATCAGCCCCAGCATTTT. This chain uses TRBV28 with TRBJ1-5; maybe TRBD1 (5 bases). The germline gives CDR1 MDHEN, CDR2 SYDVKM. V was clipped by 4 bases and J by 0 bases, with 7 bases between them. The CDR3 spans 14 residues.